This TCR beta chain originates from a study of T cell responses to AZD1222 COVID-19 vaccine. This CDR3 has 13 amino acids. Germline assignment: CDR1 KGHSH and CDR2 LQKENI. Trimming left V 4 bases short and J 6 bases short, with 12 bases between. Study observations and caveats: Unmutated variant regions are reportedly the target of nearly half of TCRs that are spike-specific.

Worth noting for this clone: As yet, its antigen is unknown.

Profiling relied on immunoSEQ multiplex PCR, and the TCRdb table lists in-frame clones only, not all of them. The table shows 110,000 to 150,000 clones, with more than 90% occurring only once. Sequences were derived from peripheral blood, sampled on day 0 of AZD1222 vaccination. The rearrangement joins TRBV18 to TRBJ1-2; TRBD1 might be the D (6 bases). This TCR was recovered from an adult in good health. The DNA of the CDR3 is TGTGCCAGCTCACTACGGGGGGGCGATGGCTACACCTTC. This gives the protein CASSLRGGDGYTF.